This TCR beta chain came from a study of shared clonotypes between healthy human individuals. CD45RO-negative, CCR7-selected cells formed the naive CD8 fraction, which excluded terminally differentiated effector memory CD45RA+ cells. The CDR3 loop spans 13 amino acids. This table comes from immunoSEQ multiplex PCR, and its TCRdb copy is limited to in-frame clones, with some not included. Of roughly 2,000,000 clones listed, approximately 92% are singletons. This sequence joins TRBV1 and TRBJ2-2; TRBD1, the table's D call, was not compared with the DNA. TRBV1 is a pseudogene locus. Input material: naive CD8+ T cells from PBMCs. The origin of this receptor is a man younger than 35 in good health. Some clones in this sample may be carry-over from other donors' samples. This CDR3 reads CTSLWGYTGELFF. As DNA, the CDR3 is TGCACCAGCCTTTGGGGCTACACCGGGGAGCTGTTTTTT.